This entry lists 15 T cell receptor beta chains sequenced from one sample in a study of OX40 agonist ivuxolimab in advanced cancers. Only in-frame clones appear in the TCRdb table, and some are missing; sequencing was by immunoSEQ multiplex PCR. Counted here are about 62,000 clones, approximately 80% occurring once; the ten biggest clones make up roughly 5.8%. The material sequenced was CD4+ or CD8+ T cells sorted from blood, taken in a trial of the OX40 agonist ivuxolimab. These receptors were taken from an adult with an advanced solid tumor such as melanoma, head and neck, liver or kidney cancer.

V is TRBV7-9 and J is TRBJ2-7; D unresolved. Trimming took 4 bases from V and 0 from J, leaving 10 bases between them. The CDR3 consists of 14 residues. Germline V gives CDR1 SEHNR, CDR2 FQNEAQ (reference sequence). The CDR3 here is CASSSNTVSYEQYF. The DNA for the CDR3 is TGTGCCAGCAGCTCAAACACAGTCTCCTACGAGCAGTACTTC.

There are a few counts of this clone. The DNA for the CDR3 is TGTGCCAGCAGCCCTCTCTACGAGCAGTACTTC. This codes for CASSPLYEQYF. The chain has TRBV7-2 and TRBJ2-7; no reliable D call. The V gene lost 5 bases and the J gene lost 3 bases, with 5 bases spanning the gap. Germline V gene data show CDR1 as SGHTA and CDR2 as FQGNSA. The CDR3 sequence is 11 residues long.

The chain is built from TRBV4-2 and TRBJ2-1, with 11 bases aligning to TRBD2. Per germline, CDR1 LGHNA and CDR2 YNFKEQ. CDR3 length: 18 amino acids. J was trimmed by 6 bases and V by 2 bases; bases with no gene match: 12. The CDR3 region has the DNA TGTGCCAGCAGCCAATTATCGTTAGGGACTAGCGGACCCAATGAGCAGTTCTTC. This codes for CASSQLSLGTSGPNEQFF.

The gene calls are TRBV28 and TRBJ2-1; D may be TRBD1 or TRBD2 (6 bases each). Germline V CDR1 and CDR2: MDHEN, SYDVKM. The CDR3 has 13 residues. Deletions cut 8 bases from V and 7 bases from J, with 15 bases between. The CDR3 DNA reads TGTGCCAGCCGGGGGCAGGGACGGAATGAGCAGTTCTTC. It specifies CASRGQGRNEQFF. Looking up the rest from reference TRBV28 and TRBJ2-1 gives the full variable domain: DVKVTQSSRYLVKRTGEKVFLECVQDMDHENMFWYRQDPGLGLRLIYFSYDVKMKEKGDIPEGYSVSREKKERFSLILESASTNQTSMYLCASRGQGRNEQFFGPGTRLTVL.

Points on this clone: The junction shows a germline mismatch at one end, possibly a read error. The genes are TRBV7-2 and TRBJ2-5; 7 bases line up with TRBD2. Germline V gives CDR1 SGHTA, CDR2 FQGNSA. The CDR3 consists of 16 residues. CDR3 region: CASSQDRGRGGETQYF. In nucleotides, the CDR3 is TGCGCCAGCAGCCAAGATCGAGGGAGGGGTGGGGAGACCCAGTACTTC.

The chain links TRBV6-5 to TRBJ2-7, with D possibly matching TRBD2 (5 bases). CDR1 and CDR2 (germline): MNHEY, SVGAGI. V dropped 0 bases and J dropped 3 bases, with 12 bases sitting between them. The CDR3 loop spans 15 amino acids. The CDR3 here is CASSYSPLGVYEQYF. CDR3 sequence (DNA): TGTGCCAGCAGTTACTCGCCCCTCGGGGTCTACGAGCAGTACTTC.

The V gene is TRBV4-3, the J gene TRBJ1-6; tentative D call: TRBD1 (5 bases). This CDR3 has 15 amino acids. With 1 base removed from V and 9 bases from J, the gap between germline ends came to 13 bases. CDR1 LGHNA and CDR2 YSLEER come from the germline V gene. This CDR3 is CASSQVGVESSPLHF. The CDR3 coding sequence is TGCGCCAGCAGCCAAGTAGGGGTCGAAAGTTCACCCCTCCACTTT.

The chain combines TRBV4-3 with TRBJ2-3; D is possibly TRBD1 (5 bases). There are 16 residues in the CDR3. Between the trimmed V and J ends, which lost 3 bases and 6 bases, there was a span of 19 bases. Germline CDR1 is LGHNA and CDR2 is YSLEER. The CDR3 loop is CASSQGYLAGFDTQYF. Written as DNA, the CDR3 is TGCGCCAGCAGCCAGGGCTATTTGGCAGGGTTCGATACGCAGTATTTT.

The chain joins TRBV25-1 to TRBJ2-1; D not resolved. V was cut by 8 bases and J by 15 bases, with 26 bases left in between. Germline CDR1 MGHDK, CDR2 SYGVNS. The CDR3 sequence is 14 residues long. CDR3 sequence reads: CASGIKGSPKVGFF. The CDR3 bases are TGTGCCAGCGGCATCAAAGGGTCTCCAAAAGTTGGGTTCTTC. The full variable domain, its missing parts supplied by reference TRBV25-1 and TRBJ2-1, is EADIYQTPRYLVIGTGKKITLECSQTMGHDKMYWYQQDPGMELHLIHYSYGVNSTEKGDLSSESTVSRIRTEHFPLTLESARPSHTSQYLCASGIKGSPKVGFFGPGTRLTVL.

The chain couples TRBV13 to TRBJ1-1, with TRBD1 matching over 9 bases. CDR1 is PRHDT, CDR2 FYEKMQ, per germline (reference sequence). V lost 5 bases to trimming and J lost 5 bases; unmatched junction nucleotides: 12. This CDR3 comprises 16 residues. DNA for the CDR3: TGTGCCAGCAGCGCCGGGACAGGGATCTTGGTGACTGAAGCTTTCTTT. Its translation is CASSAGTGILVTEAFF.

The table lists this clone with many counts. The chain recombines TRBV19 with TRBJ1-5; TRBD1 aligns across 8 bases. The germline V gene encodes CDR1 LNHDA and CDR2 SQIVND (reference sequence). The CDR3 covers 16 residues. The V segment lost 3 bases and the J segment 5 bases; nucleotides outside the gene matches: 9. The CDR3 DNA reads as TGTGCCAGTAGTATGTTGGACAGGGAGCCTTATCAGCCCCAGCATTTT. Translation gives CASSMLDREPYQPQHF.

The J gene is TRBJ2-3, the V gene TRBV10-3, with D possibly being TRBD1 or TRBD2 (5 bases each). The CDR3 totals 12 residues. Germline V CDR1 and CDR2: ENHRY, SYGVKD. Trimming cost V 3 bases and J 9 bases, with 10 bases left between them. The DNA of the CDR3 is TGTGCCATCAGTGAAGAGGGGCCCACGCAGTATTTT. Translation gives CAISEEGPTQYF.

This clone has more than one count but fewer than ten. This chain connects TRBV4-3 to TRBJ2-1; D gene unclear. The V gene lost 0 bases and the J gene lost 6 bases, with 6 bases spanning the gap. CDR1 is LGHNA and CDR2 is YSLEER in the germline V gene. The length of the CDR3 is 13 residues. The CDR3 nucleotides are TGCGCCAGCAGCCAAGAAGCTTCCAATGAGCAGTTCTTC. This encodes CASSQEASNEQFF.

The J gene is TRBJ1-3, the V gene TRBV9; no clear D. The ends were cut back, 0 bases at V and 0 bases at J, with 7 bases in the middle. Germline-derived CDR1 and CDR2 are SGDLS and YYNGEE. CDR3 length: 15 amino acids. DNA of the CDR3: TGTGCCAGCAGCGTAGGGCAAGACTCTGGAAACACCATATATTTT. Translated, it gives CASSVGQDSGNTIYF.

V usage is TRBV7-2 and J usage is TRBJ2-2, with D possibly matching TRBD2 (5 bases). The CDR3 covers 17 residues. CDR1 SGHTA and CDR2 FQGNSA come from the germline V gene. V was cut by 1 base and J by 6 bases, with 18 bases left in between. CDR3: CASSLVVPGLSSGELFF. The CDR3 nucleotides read TGTGCCAGCAGCTTAGTCGTCCCCGGACTCTCATCCGGGGAGCTGTTTTTT.